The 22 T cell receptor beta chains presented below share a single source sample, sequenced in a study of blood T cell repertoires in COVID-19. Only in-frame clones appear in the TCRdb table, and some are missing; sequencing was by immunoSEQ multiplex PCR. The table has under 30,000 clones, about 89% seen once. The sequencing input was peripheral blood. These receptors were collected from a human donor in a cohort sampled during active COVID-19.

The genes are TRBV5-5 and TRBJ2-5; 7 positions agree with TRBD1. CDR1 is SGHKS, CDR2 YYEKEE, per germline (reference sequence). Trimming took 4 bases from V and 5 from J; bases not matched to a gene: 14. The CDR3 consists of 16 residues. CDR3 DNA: TGTGCCAGCAGCCATGATACCCCGACAGGGCAGGAGACCCAGTACTTC. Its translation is CASSHDTPTGQETQYF.

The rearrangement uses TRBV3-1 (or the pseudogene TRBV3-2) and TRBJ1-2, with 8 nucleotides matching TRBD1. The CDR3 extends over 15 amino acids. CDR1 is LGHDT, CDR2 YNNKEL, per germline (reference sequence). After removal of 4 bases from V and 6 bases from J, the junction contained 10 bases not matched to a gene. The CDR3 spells CASSPISGGANGYTF. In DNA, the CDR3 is TGTGCCAGCAGCCCGATCTCAGGGGGCGCGAATGGCTACACCTTC.

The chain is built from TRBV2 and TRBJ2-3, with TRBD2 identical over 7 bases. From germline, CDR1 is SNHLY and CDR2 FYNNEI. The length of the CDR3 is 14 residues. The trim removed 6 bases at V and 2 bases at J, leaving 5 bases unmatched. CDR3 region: CASSTGGATDTQYF. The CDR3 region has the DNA TGTGCCAGCAGCACGGGGGGAGCCACAGATACGCAGTATTTT. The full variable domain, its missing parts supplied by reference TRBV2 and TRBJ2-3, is EPEVTQTPSHQVTQMGQEVILRCVPISNHLYFYWYRQILGQKVEFLVSFYNNEISEKSEIFDDQFSVERPDGSNFTLKIRSTKLEDSAMYFCASSTGGATDTQYFGPGTRLTVL.

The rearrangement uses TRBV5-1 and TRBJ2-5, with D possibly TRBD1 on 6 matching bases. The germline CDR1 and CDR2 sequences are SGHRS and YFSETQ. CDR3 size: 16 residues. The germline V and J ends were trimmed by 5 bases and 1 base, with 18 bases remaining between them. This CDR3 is CASSLGTFGRQETQYF. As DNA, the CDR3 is TGCGCCAGCAGTCTTGGGACATTTGGGCGCCAAGAGACCCAGTACTTC.

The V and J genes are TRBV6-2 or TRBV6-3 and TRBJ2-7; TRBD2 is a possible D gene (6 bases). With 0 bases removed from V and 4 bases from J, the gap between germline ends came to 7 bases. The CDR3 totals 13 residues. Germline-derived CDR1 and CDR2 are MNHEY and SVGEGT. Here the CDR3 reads CASSYSEGYEQYF. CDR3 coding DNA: TGTGCCAGCAGTTACTCGGAGGGGTACGAGCAGTACTTC.

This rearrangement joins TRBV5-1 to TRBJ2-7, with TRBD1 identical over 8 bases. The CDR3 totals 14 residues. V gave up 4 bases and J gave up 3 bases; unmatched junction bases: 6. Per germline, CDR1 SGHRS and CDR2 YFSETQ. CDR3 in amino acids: CASSTGQGGYEQYF. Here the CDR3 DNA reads TGCGCCAGCAGCACCGGACAGGGTGGCTACGAGCAGTACTTC.

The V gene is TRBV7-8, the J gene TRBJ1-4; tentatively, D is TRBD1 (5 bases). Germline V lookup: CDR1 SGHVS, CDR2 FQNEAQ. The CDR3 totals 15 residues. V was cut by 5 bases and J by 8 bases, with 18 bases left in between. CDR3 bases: TGTGCCAGCAGCGCACACGGGGGGAATGAGGAAAAACTGTTTTTT. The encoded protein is CASSAHGGNEEKLFF.

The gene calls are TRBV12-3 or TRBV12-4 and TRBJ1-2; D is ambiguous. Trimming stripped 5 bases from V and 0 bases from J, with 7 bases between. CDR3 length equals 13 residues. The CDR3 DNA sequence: TGTGCCAGCAGTCTAGACTCTAACTATGGCTACACCTTC. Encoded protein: CASSLDSNYGYTF.

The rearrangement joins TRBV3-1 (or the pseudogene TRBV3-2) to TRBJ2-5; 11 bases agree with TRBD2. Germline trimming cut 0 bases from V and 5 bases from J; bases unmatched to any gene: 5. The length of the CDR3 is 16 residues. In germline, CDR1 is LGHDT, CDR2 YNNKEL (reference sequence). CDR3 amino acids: CASSQDPASGGETQYF. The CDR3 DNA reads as TGTGCCAGCAGCCAAGATCCGGCTAGCGGGGGGGAGACCCAGTACTTC.

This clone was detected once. The CDR3 DNA is TGCAGCGTTGAAAGCGCGGGTTCGTGGGAGCAGTACTTC. Protein sequence: CSVESAGSWEQYF. The chain is built from TRBV29-1 and TRBJ2-7; a possible D gene is TRBD2 (5 bases). The germline V gene has CDR1 SQVTM and CDR2 ANQGSEA. The CDR3 length is 13 residues. V dropped 2 bases and J dropped 7 bases, with 15 bases sitting between them.

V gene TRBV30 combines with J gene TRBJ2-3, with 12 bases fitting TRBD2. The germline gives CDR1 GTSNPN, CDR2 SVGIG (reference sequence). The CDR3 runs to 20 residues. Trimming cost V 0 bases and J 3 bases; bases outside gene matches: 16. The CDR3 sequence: CAWSVHPWGLAGRMTDTQYF. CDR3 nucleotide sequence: TGTGCCTGGAGTGTACATCCTTGGGGACTAGCGGGCAGAATGACAGATACGCAGTATTTT.

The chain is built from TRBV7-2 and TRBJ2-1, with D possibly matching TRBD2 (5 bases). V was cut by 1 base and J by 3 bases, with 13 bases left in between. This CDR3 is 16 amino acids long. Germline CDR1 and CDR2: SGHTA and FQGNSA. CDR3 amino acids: CASSLGVSVDYNEQFF. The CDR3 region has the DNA TGTGCCAGCAGCTTAGGGGTTAGCGTAGACTACAATGAGCAGTTCTTC.

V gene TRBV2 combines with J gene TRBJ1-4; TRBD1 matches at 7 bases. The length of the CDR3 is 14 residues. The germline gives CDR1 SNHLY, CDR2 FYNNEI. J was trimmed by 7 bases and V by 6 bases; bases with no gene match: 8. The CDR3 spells CASRTGQVGEKLFF. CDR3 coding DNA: TGTGCCAGCAGGACAGGACAGGTCGGTGAAAAACTGTTTTTT.

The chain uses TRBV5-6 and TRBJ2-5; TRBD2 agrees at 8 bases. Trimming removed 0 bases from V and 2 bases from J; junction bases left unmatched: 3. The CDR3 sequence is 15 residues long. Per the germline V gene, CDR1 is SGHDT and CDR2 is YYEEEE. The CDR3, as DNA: TGTGCCAGCAGCTTGGTGGCGGGGGGACAAGAGACCCAGTACTTC. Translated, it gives CASSLVAGGQETQYF.

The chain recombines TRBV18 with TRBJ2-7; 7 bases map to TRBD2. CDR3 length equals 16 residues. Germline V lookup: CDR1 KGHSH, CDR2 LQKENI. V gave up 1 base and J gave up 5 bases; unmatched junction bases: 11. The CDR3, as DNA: TGTGCCAGCTCACCACTCGAGGCAGCGGGGACCAACGAGCAGTACTTC. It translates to CASSPLEAAGTNEQYF.

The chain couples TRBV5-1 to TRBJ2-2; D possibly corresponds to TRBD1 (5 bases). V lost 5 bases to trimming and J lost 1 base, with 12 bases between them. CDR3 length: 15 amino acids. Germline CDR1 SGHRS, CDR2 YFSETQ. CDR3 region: CASRGPARNTGELFF. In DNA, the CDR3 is TGCGCCAGCAGGGGGCCGGCCAGGAACACCGGGGAGCTGTTTTTT.

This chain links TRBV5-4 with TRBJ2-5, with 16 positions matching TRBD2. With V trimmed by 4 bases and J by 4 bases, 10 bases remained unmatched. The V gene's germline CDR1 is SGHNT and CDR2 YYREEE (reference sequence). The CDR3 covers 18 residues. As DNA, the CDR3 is TGTGCCAGCAGCCCCGAGGGACTAGCGGGGGGGCCGCGAGAGACCCAGTACTTC. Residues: CASSPEGLAGGPRETQYF.

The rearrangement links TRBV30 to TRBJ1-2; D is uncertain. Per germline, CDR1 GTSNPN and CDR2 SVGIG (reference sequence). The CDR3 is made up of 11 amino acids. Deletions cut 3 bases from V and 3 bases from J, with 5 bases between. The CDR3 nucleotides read TGTGCCTGGAGGCGTTACTATGGCTACACCTTC. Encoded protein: CAWRRYYGYTF.

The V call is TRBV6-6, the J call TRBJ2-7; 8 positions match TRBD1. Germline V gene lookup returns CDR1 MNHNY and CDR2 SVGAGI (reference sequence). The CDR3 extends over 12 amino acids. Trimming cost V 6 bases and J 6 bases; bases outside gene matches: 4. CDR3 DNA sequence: TGTGCCAGCAGACAGGGGGGAGGCGAGCAGTACTTC. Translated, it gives CASRQGGGEQYF.

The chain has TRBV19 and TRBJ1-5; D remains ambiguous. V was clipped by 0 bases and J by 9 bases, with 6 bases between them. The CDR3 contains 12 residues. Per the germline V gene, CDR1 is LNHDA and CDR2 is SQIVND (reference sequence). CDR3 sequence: CASSIERWPQHF. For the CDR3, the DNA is TGTGCCAGTAGTATAGAGAGATGGCCCCAGCATTTT.

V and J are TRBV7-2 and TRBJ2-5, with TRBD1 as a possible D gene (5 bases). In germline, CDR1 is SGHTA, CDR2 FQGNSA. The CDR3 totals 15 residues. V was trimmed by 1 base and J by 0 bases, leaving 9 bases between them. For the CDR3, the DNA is TGTGCCAGCAGCTTAGGGGCAGGGTACCAAGAGACCCAGTACTTC. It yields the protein CASSLGAGYQETQYF.

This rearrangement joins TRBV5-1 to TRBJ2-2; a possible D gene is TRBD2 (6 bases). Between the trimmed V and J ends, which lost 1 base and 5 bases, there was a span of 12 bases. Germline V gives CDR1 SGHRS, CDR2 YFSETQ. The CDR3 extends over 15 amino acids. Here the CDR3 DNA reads TGCGCCAGCAGCTTGACACTAGCCAGAACCGGGGAGCTGTTTTTT. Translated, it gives CASSLTLARTGELFF. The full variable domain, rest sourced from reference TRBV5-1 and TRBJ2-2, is KAGVTQTPRYLIKTRGQQVTLSCSPISGHRSVSWYQQTPGQGLQFLFEYFSETQRNKGNFPGRFSGRQFSNSRSEMNVSTLELGDSALYLCASSLTLARTGELFFGEGSRLTVL.